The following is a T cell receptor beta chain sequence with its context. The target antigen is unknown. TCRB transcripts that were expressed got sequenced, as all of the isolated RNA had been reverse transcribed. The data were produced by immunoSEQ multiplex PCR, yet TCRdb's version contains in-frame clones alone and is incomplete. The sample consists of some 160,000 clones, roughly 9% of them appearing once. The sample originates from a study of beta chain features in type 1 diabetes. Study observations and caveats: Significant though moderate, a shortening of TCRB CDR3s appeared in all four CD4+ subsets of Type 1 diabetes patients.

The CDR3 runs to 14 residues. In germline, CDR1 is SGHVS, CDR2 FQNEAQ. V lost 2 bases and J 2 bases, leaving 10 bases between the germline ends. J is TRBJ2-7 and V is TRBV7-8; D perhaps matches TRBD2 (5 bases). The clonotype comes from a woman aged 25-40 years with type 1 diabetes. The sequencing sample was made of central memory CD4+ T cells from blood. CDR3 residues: CASSLTRWAYEQYF. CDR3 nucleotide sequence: TGTGCCAGCAGCTTAACTAGGTGGGCCTACGAGCAGTACTTC.